The sequence of this T cell receptor beta chain was determined in a study of cytomegalovirus exposure and HLA in healthy donors. In the PCR, 60 Vbeta and 13 Jbeta primers were used. The protocol was immunoSEQ multiplex PCR, while the TCRdb copy is restricted to in-frame clones and leaves out a portion. The sample yields some 150,000 clones, approximately 64% seen once. A remark on this clone: Antigen unknown.

Study observations and caveats: Earlier analysis yielded a pattern in which most TCR beta V segments were productive about 87% or about 30% of the time.

Sequenced input: PBMCs. The sequence was obtained from a woman aged 35 to 49 in good health and CMV-seronegative.

The CDR3 DNA sequence: TGTGCCAGCAGCTCGCGGACAGGGGTCGATCAGCCCCAGCATTTT. This gives the protein CASSSRTGVDQPQHF. The chain couples TRBV7-8 to TRBJ1-5; 9 nucleotides agree with TRBD1. Germline V CDR1 and CDR2: SGHVS, FQNEAQ. The V gene end was trimmed by 4 bases and the J gene end by 5 bases; junction bases not matched to a gene: 6. CDR3 size: 15 residues.